The T cell receptor beta chain described here comes from a study of blood T cell repertoires in COVID-19. Study context: From the United States, Italy and Spain came samples of acute and convalescent COVID-19. Nucleic acid was either cDNA or gDNA, and it came from T cells, B-cell-depleted T cells, or PBMCs.

Germline V gene data show CDR1 as MDHEN and CDR2 as SYDVKM. The CDR3 runs to 15 residues. With V trimmed by 5 bases and J by 1 base, 2 bases remained unmatched. In the original workflow: Nucleated cell number was recorded as an estimate derived from reference gene primer amplification. Generated by immunoSEQ multiplex PCR, the TCRdb table keeps only in-frame clones and is missing some. V and J calls and clone size are those listed in that table; D and trimming were worked out from the DNA. This sample yields fewer than 90,000 clones, of which around four fifths are seen a single time; around 14% belongs to the top ten. Enrolled during active infection, Seattle patients were then followed longitudinally.

V gene TRBV28 combines with J gene TRBJ1-1, with 12 bases identical to TRBD1. This sequence originates from a man between 60 and 75 years old with COVID-19, enrolled during active disease. The sample consisted of peripheral blood. The CDR3 DNA is TGTGCCAGCAGTCCGGGACAGGGGGCGAACACTGAAGCTTTCTTT. This sequence encodes CASSPGQGANTEAFF.